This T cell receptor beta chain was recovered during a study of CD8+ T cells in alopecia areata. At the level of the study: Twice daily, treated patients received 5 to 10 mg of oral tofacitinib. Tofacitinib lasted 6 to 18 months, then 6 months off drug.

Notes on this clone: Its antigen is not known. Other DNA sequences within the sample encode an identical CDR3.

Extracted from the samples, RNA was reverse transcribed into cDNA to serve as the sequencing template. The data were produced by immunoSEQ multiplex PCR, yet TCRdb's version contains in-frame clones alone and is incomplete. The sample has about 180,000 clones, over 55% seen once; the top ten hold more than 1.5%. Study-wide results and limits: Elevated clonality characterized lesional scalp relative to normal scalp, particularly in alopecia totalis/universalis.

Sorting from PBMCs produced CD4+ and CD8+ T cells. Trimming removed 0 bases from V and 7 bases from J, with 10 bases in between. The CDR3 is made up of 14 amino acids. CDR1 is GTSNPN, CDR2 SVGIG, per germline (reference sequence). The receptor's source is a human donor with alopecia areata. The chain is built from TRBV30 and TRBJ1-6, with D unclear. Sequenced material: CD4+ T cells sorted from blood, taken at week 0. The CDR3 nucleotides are TGTGCCTGGAGTGTACCAGGTGGGAATTCACCCCTCCACTTT. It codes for CAWSVPGGNSPLHF.